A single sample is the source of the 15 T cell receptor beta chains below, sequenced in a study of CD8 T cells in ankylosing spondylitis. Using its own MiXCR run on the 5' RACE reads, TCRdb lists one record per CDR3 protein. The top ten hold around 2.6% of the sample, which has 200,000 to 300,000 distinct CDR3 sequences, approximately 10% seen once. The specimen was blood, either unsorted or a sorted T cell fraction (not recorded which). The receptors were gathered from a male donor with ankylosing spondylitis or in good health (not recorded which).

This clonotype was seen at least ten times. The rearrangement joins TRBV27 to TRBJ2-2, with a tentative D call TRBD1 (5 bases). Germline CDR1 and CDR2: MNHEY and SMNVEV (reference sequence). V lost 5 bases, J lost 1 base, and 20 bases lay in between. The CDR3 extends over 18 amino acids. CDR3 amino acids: CASSPVVVRTLNTGELFF. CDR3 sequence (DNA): TGTGCCAGCAGTCCCGTGGTTGTGAGGACACTGAACACCGGGGAGCTGTTTTTT.

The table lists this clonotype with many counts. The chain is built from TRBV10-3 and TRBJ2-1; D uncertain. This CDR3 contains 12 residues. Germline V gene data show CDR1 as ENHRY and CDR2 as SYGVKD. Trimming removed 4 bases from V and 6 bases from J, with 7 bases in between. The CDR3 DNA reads TGTGCCATCAGTGCAAACAGCAATGAGCAGTTCTTC. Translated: CAISANSNEQFF.

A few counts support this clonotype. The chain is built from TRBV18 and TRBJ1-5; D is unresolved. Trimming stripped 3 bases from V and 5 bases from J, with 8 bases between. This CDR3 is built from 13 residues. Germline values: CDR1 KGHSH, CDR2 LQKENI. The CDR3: CASSPTSDQPQHF. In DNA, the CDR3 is TGTGCCAGCTCACCGACCTCAGATCAGCCCCAGCATTTT.

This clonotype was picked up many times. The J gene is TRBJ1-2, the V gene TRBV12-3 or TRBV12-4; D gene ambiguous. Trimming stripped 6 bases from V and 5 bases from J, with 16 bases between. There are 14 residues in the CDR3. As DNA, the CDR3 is TGTGCCAGCAGGGTTACTGGGGAGCTATATGGCTACACCTTC. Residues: CASRVTGELYGYTF.

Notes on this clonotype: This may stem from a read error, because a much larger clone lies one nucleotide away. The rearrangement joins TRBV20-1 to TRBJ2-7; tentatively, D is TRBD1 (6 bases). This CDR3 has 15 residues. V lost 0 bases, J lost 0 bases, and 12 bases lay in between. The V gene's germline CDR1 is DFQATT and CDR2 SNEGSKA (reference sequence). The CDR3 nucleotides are TGCAGTGCTAGAGATAGGACAGAGGCCTCCTACGAGCAGTACTTC. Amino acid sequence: CSARDRTEASYEQYF.

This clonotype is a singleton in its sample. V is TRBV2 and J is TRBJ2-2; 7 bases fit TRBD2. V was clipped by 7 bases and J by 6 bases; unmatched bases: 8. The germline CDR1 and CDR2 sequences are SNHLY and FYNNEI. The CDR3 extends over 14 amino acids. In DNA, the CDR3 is TGTGCCAGCATACTAGCGCGCGCATCCGGGGAGCTGTTTTTT. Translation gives CASILARASGELFF.

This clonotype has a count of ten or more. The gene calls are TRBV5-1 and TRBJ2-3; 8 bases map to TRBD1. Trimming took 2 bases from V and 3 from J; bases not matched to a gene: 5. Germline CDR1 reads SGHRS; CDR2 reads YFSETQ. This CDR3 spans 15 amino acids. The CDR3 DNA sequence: TGCGCCAGCAGCTTTGGAACAGGGGGAACAGATACGCAGTATTTT. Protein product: CASSFGTGGTDTQYF. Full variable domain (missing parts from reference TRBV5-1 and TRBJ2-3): KAGVTQTPRYLIKTRGQQVTLSCSPISGHRSVSWYQQTPGQGLQFLFEYFSETQRNKGNFPGRFSGRQFSNSRSEMNVSTLELGDSALYLCASSFGTGGTDTQYFGPGTRLTVL.

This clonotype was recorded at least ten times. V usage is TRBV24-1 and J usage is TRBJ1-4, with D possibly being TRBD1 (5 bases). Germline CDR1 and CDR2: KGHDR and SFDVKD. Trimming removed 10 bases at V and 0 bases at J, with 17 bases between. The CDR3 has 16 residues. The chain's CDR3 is CATGTDLRATNEKLFF. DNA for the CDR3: TGTGCCACTGGGACGGACCTTAGAGCAACTAATGAAAAACTGTTTTTT.

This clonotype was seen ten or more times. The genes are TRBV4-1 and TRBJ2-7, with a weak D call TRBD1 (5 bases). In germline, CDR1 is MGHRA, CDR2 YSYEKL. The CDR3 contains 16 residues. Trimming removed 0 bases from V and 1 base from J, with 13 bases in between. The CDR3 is CASSQEKQEGSYEQYF. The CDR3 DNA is TGCGCCAGCAGCCAAGAAAAACAGGAAGGGTCCTACGAGCAGTACTTC.

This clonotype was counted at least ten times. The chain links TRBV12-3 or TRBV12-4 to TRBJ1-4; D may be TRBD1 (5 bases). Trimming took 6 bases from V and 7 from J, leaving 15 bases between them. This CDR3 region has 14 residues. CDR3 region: CASRSGPWGEKLFF. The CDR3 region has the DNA TGTGCCAGCAGGTCGGGACCGTGGGGTGAAAAACTGTTTTTT.

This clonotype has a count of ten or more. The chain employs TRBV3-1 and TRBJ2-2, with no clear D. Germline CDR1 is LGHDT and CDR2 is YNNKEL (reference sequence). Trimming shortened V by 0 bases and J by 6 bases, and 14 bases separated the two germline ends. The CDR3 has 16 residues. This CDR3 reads CASSQEKSIGPGELFF. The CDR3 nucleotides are TGTGCCAGCAGCCAAGAAAAGAGTATCGGGCCCGGGGAGCTGTTTTTT.

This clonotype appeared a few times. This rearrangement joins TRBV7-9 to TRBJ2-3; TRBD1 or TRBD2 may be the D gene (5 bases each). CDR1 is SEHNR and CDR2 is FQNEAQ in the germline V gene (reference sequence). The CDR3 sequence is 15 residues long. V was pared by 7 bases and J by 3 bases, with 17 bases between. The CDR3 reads CASTSGKGRTDTQYF. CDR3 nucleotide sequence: TGTGCCAGCACCTCTGGTAAGGGACGGACAGATACGCAGTATTTT.

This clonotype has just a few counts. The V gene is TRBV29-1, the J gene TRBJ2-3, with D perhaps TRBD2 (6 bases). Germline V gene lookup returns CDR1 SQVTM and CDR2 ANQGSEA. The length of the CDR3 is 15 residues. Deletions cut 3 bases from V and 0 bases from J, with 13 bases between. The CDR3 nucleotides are TGCAGCGTTGAGCAGTCGGGAGTAAGCACAGATACGCAGTATTTT. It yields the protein CSVEQSGVSTDTQYF.

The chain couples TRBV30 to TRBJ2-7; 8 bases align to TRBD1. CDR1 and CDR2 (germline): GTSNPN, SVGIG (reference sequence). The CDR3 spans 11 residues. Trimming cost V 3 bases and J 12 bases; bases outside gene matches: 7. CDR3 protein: CAWRDRAHRYF. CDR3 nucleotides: TGTGCCTGGAGGGACAGGGCCCATCGGTACTTC.

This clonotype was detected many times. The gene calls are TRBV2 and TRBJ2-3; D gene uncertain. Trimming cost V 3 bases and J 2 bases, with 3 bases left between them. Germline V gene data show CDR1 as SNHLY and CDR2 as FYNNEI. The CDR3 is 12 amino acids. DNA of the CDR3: TGTGCCAGCAGTGAGTTCACAGATACGCAGTATTTT. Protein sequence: CASSEFTDTQYF.